This T cell receptor beta chain was observed in a study of blood T cell repertoires in COVID-19. Some clones are missing from TCRdb's copy, which holds only in-frame ones; the method was immunoSEQ multiplex PCR. The profile shows under 90,000 clones, 90% to 95% of them singletons. V was pared by 6 bases and J by 8 bases, with 4 bases of the junction left unmatched. The CDR3 has 13 residues. Germline-derived CDR1 and CDR2 are LNHDA and SQIVND (reference sequence). A Seattle source enrolled patients during active infection and followed them longitudinally. Sample: peripheral blood. This clonotype was obtained from a man between 35 and 55 years old with COVID-19, enrolled during active disease. The chain uses TRBV19 and TRBJ1-4; 9 bases are shared with TRBD1. The chain's CDR3 is CASSRDRDEKLFF. CDR3 in DNA: TGTGCCAGTAGCCGGGACAGGGACGAAAAACTGTTTTTT. Using reference TRBV19 and TRBJ1-4 for the parts outside the CDR3, the full variable domain is DGGITQSPKYLFRKEGQNVTLSCEQNLNHDAMYWYRQDPGQGLRLIYYSQIVNDFQKGDIAEGYSVSREKKESFPLTVTSAQKNPTAFYLCASSRDRDEKLFFGSGTQLSVL.